This entry is about one T cell receptor (beta chain). Its target antigen remains unknown. Within one base of it there is no much larger clone, and no base qualities were kept. The data derive from a study of OX40 agonist ivuxolimab in advanced cancers. About the study as a whole: Ivuxolimab, which targeted the costimulatory receptor OX40 (CD134), was an agonistic, fully human IgG2 monoclonal antibody. A male proportion of around 83% and a mean age of approximately 61 years, ranging from roughly 23 to 80, were recorded for the dose-escalation cohort. Of the roughly 51 dose-escalation patients, hepatocellular carcinoma was present in around 20, melanoma in roughly 15, renal cell carcinoma in 9 and head and neck cancer in 9. Patients were allowed to have had prior anti-PD-1, anti-PD-L1 or anti-CTLA-4 therapy, and 40% of the dose-escalation patients had previously received checkpoint inhibitors. Intravenous ivuxolimab was administered to patients every 2 weeks at six dose levels: 0.01, 0.1, 0.3, 1.5, 3 and 10 mg/kg. The paper covers the monotherapy dose-escalation part of the phase I ivuxolimab trial, which included N of about 50 patients. The point of sequencing TCRbeta in the periphery was to test whether ivuxolimab changed TCR sequence diversity and drove clonal T-cell expansion. Partial responses occurred in three dose-escalation patients, of whom one had hepatocellular carcinoma and two had cutaneous melanoma. General conclusions and limits of the study: Low levels of normalized T-cell clonal expansion were also seen in some patients who did not respond. After ivuxolimab, expanded clones were on average more numerous among CD8+ T cells than among CD4+ T cells. The antigen specificity of the peripheral T cells that underwent clonal expansion was not determined. At doses from 0.1 to 3.0 mg/kg, clonal expansion was seen in both CD4+ and CD8+ blood T cells between baseline and week 6. In the 0.1-3.0 mg/kg groups, partial responders were among the patients with the lowest normalized peripheral clonal expansion, particularly in CD8+ T cells.

The trial excluded patients who had a history of autoimmune disease or who were on systemic immunosuppression. Peripheral blood for TCR sequencing was collected from all dose cohorts at baseline, on cycle 4 day 1, and on cycle 7 day 1. Samples were obtained from an open-label, multicenter, first-in-human phase I dose-escalation trial of ivuxolimab. Adults with locally advanced or metastatic head and neck squamous cell, hepatocellular, melanoma or renal cell carcinoma were enrolled in the trial. Before TCR sequencing, CD4+ and CD8+ T cells were separately sorted from peripheral blood. Genomic DNA was extracted from sorted cells for sequencing of the TCRbeta CDR3 region. TCRbeta CDR3 regions were sequenced using the immunoSEQ Assay. Held by TCRdb, this immuneACCESS table contains in-frame sequences only and omits some clones. Under half of the omission traces to an unresolved V gene where checked; the cause of the rest is unknown. In all, the sample holds about 12,000 clones, and around 83% of those were seen once. Of the sample, roughly 20% falls within the top ten clones.

The sequences come from CD4+ or CD8+ T cells sorted from blood, collected in a trial of the OX40 agonist ivuxolimab. This clonotype was obtained from an adult with an advanced solid tumor such as melanoma, head and neck, liver or kidney cancer.

The CDR3 loop reads CASSQAGRQTF. The nucleotide sequence is TGCGCCAGCAGCCAAGCAGGCCGGCAGACCTTC. The rearrangement combines TRBV4-3 with TRBJ1-2; no confident D gene assignment can be made. V loses 1 base, J loses 14 bases, and the germline ends lie 11 bases apart. Including cysteine and phenylalanine, the CDR3 has 11 amino acids. The read is trimmed to its CDR3 DNA, 33 bases read in frame from base 1. CDR1 and CDR2 are drawn from the germline V gene: LGHNA, YSLEER.